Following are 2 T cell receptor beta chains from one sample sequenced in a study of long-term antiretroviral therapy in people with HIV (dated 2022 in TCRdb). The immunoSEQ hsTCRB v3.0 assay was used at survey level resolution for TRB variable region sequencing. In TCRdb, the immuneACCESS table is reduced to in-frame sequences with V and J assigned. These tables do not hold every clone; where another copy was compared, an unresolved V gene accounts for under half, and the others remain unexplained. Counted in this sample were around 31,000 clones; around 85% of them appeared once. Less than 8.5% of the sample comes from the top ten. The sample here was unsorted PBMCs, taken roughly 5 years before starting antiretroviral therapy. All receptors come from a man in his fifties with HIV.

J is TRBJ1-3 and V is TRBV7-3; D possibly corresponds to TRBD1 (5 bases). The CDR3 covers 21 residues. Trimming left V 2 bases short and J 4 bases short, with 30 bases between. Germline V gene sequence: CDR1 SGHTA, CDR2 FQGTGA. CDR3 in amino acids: CASSLDGGSEPGPLRGNTIYF. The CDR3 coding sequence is TGTGCCAGCAGCTTAGATGGTGGATCCGAGCCGGGGCCTCTGCGAGGAAACACCATATATTTT.

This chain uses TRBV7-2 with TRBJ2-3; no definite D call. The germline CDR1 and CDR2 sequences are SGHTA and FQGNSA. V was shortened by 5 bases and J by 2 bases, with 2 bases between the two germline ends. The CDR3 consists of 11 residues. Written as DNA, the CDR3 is TGTGCCAGCAGCCCCACAGATACGCAGTATTTT. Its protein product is CASSPTDTQYF.